The T cell receptor beta chain described here comes from a study of regulatory T cells in long-lasting Graves disease (dated by TCRdb to the early 2020s). Background on the whole study: In the newly diagnosed Graves' disease group, patients had been taking antithyroid drugs for less than 3 months. The study was conducted in China and was registered as a clinical trial. A total of about 33 samples underwent TCR sequencing, from 13 patients with persistent Graves' disease and roughly 20 patients with newly diagnosed Graves' disease. Patients with persistent Graves' disease were compared with patients with newly diagnosed Graves' disease using TCR sequencing and RNA sequencing of peripheral blood.

V and J lose 4 bases and 1 base, and a span of 10 bases separates them. From a lookup of the germline V gene (reference sequence), CDR1 and CDR2 are LGHDT and YNNKEL. The CDR3 contains 14 residues, cysteine and phenylalanine counted. The sequence is cut down to CDR3 DNA, 42 bases in frame from base 1. The sample's time point, from its label and the paper: newly diagnosed GD, antithyroid drugs for less than 3 months. For both TCR sequencing and RNA sequencing, RNA was extracted from PBMCs in TRIzol. Graves' disease was diagnosed according to American Thyroid Association guidelines. The patients came from an endocrinology department in Xi'an, China. Each patient gave about 10 milliliters of peripheral blood, collected in an EDTA anticoagulant tube. Ficoll Paque Plus density gradient separation was used to isolate PBMCs, and no further T cell sorting was performed. RNA quality was checked with an Agilent 2100 Bioanalyzer and agarose gel, and concentration with a NanoDrop 2000.

Receptor amplification or capture employed multiplex PCR. TCRdb lists the instrument as Illumina HiSeq 4000. TCR beta libraries were built with iRepertoire HTBI primers and Arm-PCR amplification of CDR3 regions. PCR products were gel purified before sequencing. As for how the authors treated the data: Across samples, 60 to 80 TRBV and 15 or so TRBJ segments were identified and used for gene usage analysis of CDR3 amino acid clonotypes. COPE and FqMerger were used to merge filtered high-quality paired reads into contigs. Contigs were aligned with BLAST to IMGT TRBV, TRBD and TRBJ reference genes, and CDR3 was defined per IMGT. Clonotypes above 0.1% frequency were classified as highly expanded clones. Shannon entropy was used to measure repertoire diversity, and the Gini coefficient was used to measure V-J evenness. A clonotype found in more than one individual was treated as public. In TCRdb, the public reads were trimmed at Q25 with fastp and aligned with MiXCR, with productive beta chains retained. Under each unique CDR3 protein, matching rows form one entry showing the most common genes and DNA. In this record, the V and J calls reflect TCRdb's handling and not the investigators' own analysis. In all, the sample holds over 450,000 distinct CDR3 sequences, and more than 10% of those were seen once. Over 7% of the sample is taken by the ten largest.

Overall study outcomes, separate from this receptor: A larger number of public clonotypes was shared among persistent patients (approximately 3,000) than among newly diagnosed patients (over 850). Sequencing and analysis were restricted to the TCR beta chain. Lower TCR Shannon entropy and fewer highly expanded clones were observed in persistent Graves' disease patients than in newly diagnosed patients, which suggested clonal expansion. The study examined only peripheral blood because the primary lesion, thyroid tissue, could not be accessed. As a limitation, the authors acknowledged that the small sample size may reduce accuracy. Preferential use of TRBV28, TRBJ1-2 and TRBJ2-5 was observed in persistent disease, whereas TRBV20-1 and TRBJ2-1 were favored in newly diagnosed disease.

This clonotype was seen at least ten times. Its antigen is not yet known. No per-base quality is available; no much larger clone lies one base away. The sample also formed part of further work on T cells in Graves' hyperthyroidism and ophthalmopathy. From the second report: A patient counted as having stable Graves' hyperthyroidism if no progression to ophthalmopathy occurred over 18 months of follow-up. Hyperthyroidism patients were newly diagnosed, with disease duration under 2 months, and aged 18 to 65 years. Patients with uncontrolled infections, other autoimmune diseases, pregnancy or lactation were excluded. Diagnoses were established on the basis of clinical symptoms, serum thyroxine and TRAb, thyroid ultrasound, and orbital computed tomography. A first-round RT-PCR of the TCR CDR3 used the HTBI primer set with the Qiagen OneStep RT-PCR kit. Most expanded thyroid clonotypes (frequency above 0.001) were also found in blood, which suggests that blood repertoires may mirror thyroid immune responses. Ophthalmopathy was separated from stable hyperthyroidism by a 13 V-J signature model, with just over 85% sensitivity and approximately 81% specificity obtained in cross-validation and 80%/75% obtained in testing. In validation, the model predicted progression to ophthalmopathy with approximately 71% sensitivity and 72% to 75% specificity, a median of 6.5 months before onset. TCR V-J signatures able to tell the groups apart were searched for in a discovery cohort of 90 to 100 patients, of whom more than 40 had Graves' ophthalmopathy and 57 had stable Graves' hyperthyroidism. Whether ophthalmopathy could be predicted prospectively was tested in an independent validation cohort made up of 18 to 20 hyperthyroidism patients plus 17 patients who later progressed to ophthalmopathy. The 90 or so discovery patients were randomly split 7:3 into training and test sets. Thyroid tissue and blood T-cell repertoires from more than 5 Graves' hyperthyroidism patients were also compared in the study. Once sampling was done, hyperthyroidism patients were given methimazole at a starting dose of 30 mg daily, whereas ophthalmopathy patients were given high-dose intravenous methylprednisolone. The libraries were constructed in a second round of multiplex PCR and then size-selected and purified. The libraries were sequenced on an Illumina HiSeq2000 using paired-end 100 bp reads. SOAPnuke was used to process the raw data, with reads discarded if the reads contained adapters or uncalled bases, had a mean Phred below 15, or lacked an exact constant-primer or identifier match. COPE v1.2.5 was used to merge the high-quality paired reads, and each unique nucleotide sequence was defined as a clonotype. Clonotypes were aligned to IMGT TRBV, TRBD and TRBJ reference segments using MiTCR v1.1. Only V-J combinations with frequency above 0.0001, covering 99% to 99.2% of repertoires, were analysed. The TCS score was defined as F50 (clonal expansion) divided by E x V (chaos), with BLOSUM62-based TCRdist calculated between CDR3 peptides within each V-J. Welch's t-statistics and random forest reduced approximately 520 V-J features to around 14, which were used in a naive Bayes classifier (R e1071). No statistical method was used to fix the sample size in advance, and group allocation was not hidden from the investigators. The paper describes TCR Vbeta CDR3 sequencing of about 140 peripheral blood samples, made up of about 41 ophthalmopathy patients, some 76 hyperthyroidism patients and about 17 progressor patients.

This receptor chain uses TRBV3-1 and TRBJ2-5, with no D gene named confidently. This clonotype originated in a woman aged 25 to 39 with Graves disease. Donor details come from another sample of the same person, matched by shared clones. Sequencing used peripheral blood mononuclear cells (PBMCs), obtained at new diagnosis, from a patient treated with antithyroid drugs. The DNA sequence is given as TGTGCCAGCAGCCTTCGAAAAGGCCAAGAGACCCAGTACTTC. It codes for CASSLRKGQETQYF.